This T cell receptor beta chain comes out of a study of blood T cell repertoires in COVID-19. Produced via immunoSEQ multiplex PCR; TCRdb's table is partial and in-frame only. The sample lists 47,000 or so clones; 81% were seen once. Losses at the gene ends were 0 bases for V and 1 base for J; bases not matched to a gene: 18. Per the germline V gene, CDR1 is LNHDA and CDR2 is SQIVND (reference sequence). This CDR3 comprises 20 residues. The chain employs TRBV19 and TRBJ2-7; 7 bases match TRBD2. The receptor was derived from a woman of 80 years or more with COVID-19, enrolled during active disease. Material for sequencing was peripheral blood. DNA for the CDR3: TGTGCCAGTAGTATAGATCTCCCCGGGACTACCAATTTCTTTTCCTACGAGCAGTACTTC. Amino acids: CASSIDLPGTTNFFSYEQYF.